These 21 T cell receptor beta chains were sequenced from one sample in a study of blood T cell repertoires in COVID-19. Some clones are missing from TCRdb's copy, which holds only in-frame ones; the method was immunoSEQ multiplex PCR. The table records about 220,000 clones, about 83% of them present only once. Source material: peripheral blood. The receptors come from a woman aged 40 to 49 with active or convalescent COVID-19.

The rearrangement uses TRBV6-5 and TRBJ2-2; D may be TRBD1 (6 bases). The CDR3 runs 16 residues. Trimming shortened V by 4 bases and J by 0 bases, and 12 bases separated the two germline ends. Germline lookup yields CDR1 MNHEY and CDR2 SVGAGI. This chain's CDR3 is CASSLDSFANTGELFF. CDR3 DNA: TGTGCCAGCAGTTTGGACAGTTTCGCGAACACCGGGGAGCTGTTTTTT.

The J gene is TRBJ2-3, the V gene TRBV12-5; 11 bases are a match to TRBD2. J lost 3 bases, V lost 6 bases, and 5 bases had no gene match. There are 15 residues in the CDR3. Looked up from germline, CDR1 is LGHNT and CDR2 is FRNRAP. The CDR3 sequence is CASGPWTSGTDTQYF. In nucleotides, the CDR3 is TGTGCTAGTGGCCCGTGGACTAGCGGGACAGATACGCAGTATTTT.

This clone was detected only once. The rearrangement joins TRBV5-5 to TRBJ1-2; D gene ambiguous. V lost 0 bases to trimming and J lost 8 bases, with 8 bases between them. Germline CDR1 is SGHKS and CDR2 is YYEKEE (reference sequence). CDR3 length equals 12 residues. CDR3 protein: CASSLGSGGYTF. DNA for the CDR3: TGTGCCAGCAGCTTGGGATCGGGGGGCTACACCTTC. The full variable domain, with the rest looked up from reference TRBV5-5 and TRBJ1-2, is DAGVTQSPTHLIKTRGQQVTLRCSPISGHKSVSWYQQVLGQGPQFIFQYYEKEERGRGNFPDRFSARQFPNYSSELNVNALLLGDSALYLCASSLGSGGYTFGSGTRLTVV.

The V call is TRBV5-1, the J call TRBJ2-3, with D perhaps TRBD2 (5 bases). V dropped 0 bases and J dropped 3 bases, with 11 bases sitting between them. Germline V lookup: CDR1 SGHRS, CDR2 YFSETQ. This CDR3 comprises 15 residues. Written as DNA, the CDR3 is TGCGCCAGCAGCTTGGCGAGCGGTGAAACAGATACGCAGTATTTT. Translating it yields CASSLASGETDTQYF.

The CDR3: CSVVHRGNTEAFF. In nucleotides, the CDR3 is TGCAGCGTTGTACACAGGGGGAACACTGAAGCTTTCTTT. The chain joins TRBV29-1 to TRBJ1-1; TRBD1 agrees at 7 bases. V shed 4 bases, J shed 1 base, and the junction held 3 bases outside the gene matches. Germline CDR1 reads SQVTM; CDR2 reads ANQGSEA. The CDR3 extends over 13 amino acids.

This clone turned up a few times. Written as DNA, the CDR3 is TGTGCCAGCAGCCCAACGACAGGGGGCGACACCGGGGAGCTGTTTTTT. Its protein product is CASSPTTGGDTGELFF. The V call is TRBV9, the J call TRBJ2-2; 10 nucleotides match TRBD1. With V trimmed by 4 bases and J by 3 bases, 6 bases remained unmatched. The germline gives CDR1 SGDLS, CDR2 YYNGEE. The CDR3 runs to 16 residues. Full variable domain (rest looked up from reference TRBV9 and TRBJ2-2): DSGVTQTPKHLITATGQRVTLRCSPRSGDLSVYWYQQSLDQGLQFLIQYYNGEERAKGNILERFSAQQFPDLHSELNLSSLELGDSALYFCASSPTTGGDTGELFFGEGSRLTVL.

The chain joins TRBV19 to TRBJ2-1; weak D call: TRBD1 (5 bases). Trimming stripped 1 base from V and 2 bases from J, with 9 bases between. In germline, CDR1 is LNHDA, CDR2 SQIVND (reference sequence). CDR3 length: 15 amino acids. CDR3 nucleotides: TGTGCCAGTAGTATAGCCACAGGCCCCTACAATGAGCAGTTCTTC. Translated, it gives CASSIATGPYNEQFF.

This clone was counted a few times. The chain is built from TRBV4-2 and TRBJ1-1, with TRBD1 identical over 8 bases. Per the germline V gene, CDR1 is LGHNA and CDR2 is YNFKEQ. The CDR3 consists of 15 residues. Trimming at V came to 4 bases and at J to 1 base, leaving 5 bases not matched to a gene. Here the CDR3 reads CASSPQGARNTEAFF. As DNA, the CDR3 is TGTGCCAGCAGCCCGCAGGGGGCGAGGAACACTGAAGCTTTCTTT.

The chain carries TRBV3-1 (or the pseudogene TRBV3-2) and TRBJ2-5; 10 bases are shared with TRBD2. The germline V gene encodes CDR1 LGHDT and CDR2 YNNKEL (reference sequence). V trimming: 0 bases; J trimming: 2 bases; junction bases outside the gene matches: 6. This CDR3 comprises 17 residues. CDR3 DNA sequence: TGTGCCAGCAGCCAAGATAGAGCGGGGGGGCCGCAAGAGACCCAGTACTTC. This sequence encodes CASSQDRAGGPQETQYF.

This clone has a single count. The gene calls are TRBV18 and TRBJ1-2; a weak D match, TRBD1 (6 bases). The germline gives CDR1 KGHSH, CDR2 LQKENI. V lost 8 bases and J 2 bases, leaving 18 bases between the germline ends. The CDR3 is 15 amino acids. In DNA form, the CDR3 reads TGTGCCAGCACGCAGCGACAGGAACAAAACTATGGCTACACCTTC. Translated: CASTQRQEQNYGYTF.

The chain is built from TRBV18 and TRBJ1-2; the D is unclear. Looked up from germline, CDR1 is KGHSH and CDR2 is LQKENI. Deletions cut 3 bases from V and 4 bases from J, with 6 bases between. The CDR3 spans 12 residues. CDR3 region: CASSPAGYGYTF. CDR3 in DNA: TGTGCCAGCTCACCCGCGGGCTATGGCTACACCTTC. Looking up the rest from reference TRBV18 and TRBJ1-2 gives the full variable domain: NAGVMQNPRHLVRRRGQEARLRCSPMKGHSHVYWYRQLPEEGLKFMVYLQKENIIDESGMPKERFSAEFPKEGPSILRIQQVVRGDSAAYFCASSPAGYGYTFGSGTRLTVV.

The table lists this clone with a few counts. V gene TRBV19 combines with J gene TRBJ2-2, with 9 nucleotides matching TRBD2. The CDR3 runs 17 residues. Trimming took 5 bases from V and 5 from J; bases not matched to a gene: 12. Germline V gene sequence: CDR1 LNHDA, CDR2 SQIVND (reference sequence). Here the CDR3 reads CASSLRGGRADTGELFF. In DNA, the CDR3 is TGTGCCAGTAGTCTTCGTGGCGGGAGGGCCGATACCGGGGAGCTGTTTTTT.

The chain carries TRBV5-6 and TRBJ2-1; TRBD2 matches 9 bases. CDR1 and CDR2 (germline): SGHDT, YYEEEE. The CDR3 totals 16 residues. With V trimmed by 0 bases and J by 3 bases, 4 bases remained unmatched. DNA of the CDR3: TGTGCCAGCAGCTTGGATGCGGGGGGGAACTACAATGAGCAGTTCTTC. Translating it yields CASSLDAGGNYNEQFF.

This sequence joins TRBV18 and TRBJ1-2; 8 nucleotides align to TRBD1. V gave up 3 bases and J gave up 3 bases; unmatched junction bases: 3. This CDR3 has 14 amino acids. Per germline, CDR1 KGHSH and CDR2 LQKENI. CDR3 protein: CASSPGQGDYGYTF. In nucleotides, the CDR3 is TGTGCCAGCTCACCCGGACAGGGTGACTATGGCTACACCTTC.

This CDR3 reads CASSQRTGWGEKLFF. The CDR3 DNA is TGTGCCAGCAGCCAACGGACAGGGTGGGGTGAAAAACTGTTTTTT. The gene calls are TRBV7-9 and TRBJ1-4, with 8 positions matching TRBD1. V dropped 5 bases and J dropped 7; count of bases not matched to a gene: 9. In germline, CDR1 is SEHNR, CDR2 FQNEAQ (reference sequence). The CDR3 contains 15 residues. Looking up the rest from reference TRBV7-9 and TRBJ1-4 gives the full variable domain: DTGVSQNPRHKITKRGQNVTFRCDPISEHNRLYWYRQTLGQGPEFLTYFQNEAQLEKSRLLSDRFSAERPKGSFSTLEIQRTEQGDSAMYLCASSQRTGWGEKLFFGSGTQLSVL.

V is TRBV7-3 and J is TRBJ2-1, with 7 positions matching TRBD2. With 6 bases clipped from V and 7 bases from J, the junction kept 21 bases outside the gene matches. Germline V gene lookup returns CDR1 SGHTA and CDR2 FQGTGA. This CDR3 region has 18 residues. CDR3 bases: TGTGCCAGCAGGCAGTACGGAGGACTAGAAAATTCCCAGAATGAGCAGTTCTTC. Translated, it gives CASRQYGGLENSQNEQFF. Drawing the rest from reference TRBV7-3 and TRBJ2-1, the complete variable domain is GAGVSQTPSNKVTEKGKYVELRCDPISGHTALYWYRQSLGQGPEFLIYFQGTGAADDSGLPNDRFFAVRPEGSVSTLKIQRTERGDSAVYLCASRQYGGLENSQNEQFFGPGTRLTVL.

This clone appeared a single time. The chain links TRBV6-5 to TRBJ1-6; tentative D call: TRBD1 (5 bases). Germline CDR1 MNHEY, CDR2 SVGAGI. Trimming cost V 6 bases and J 8 bases, with 14 bases left between them. The CDR3 covers 14 residues. CDR3 sequence (DNA): TGTGCCAGCAGCATCGGACATCTGGATTCACCCCTCCACTTT. It specifies CASSIGHLDSPLHF.

The rearrangement joins TRBV11-2 to TRBJ2-3, with TRBD2 as a possible D gene (5 bases). In germline, CDR1 is SGHAT, CDR2 FQNNGV. The CDR3 contains 14 residues. Trimming took off 4 bases at V and 4 bases at J, with 12 bases between the two ends. The CDR3 DNA reads as TGTGCCAGCAGCTCTCCCGGACTTTCAGATACGCAGTATTTT. Protein sequence: CASSSPGLSDTQYF.

CDR3 DNA: TGCAGTGCTAGTAGTAGAGAGACCCAGTACTTC. It encodes CSASSRETQYF. The chain combines TRBV20-1 with TRBJ2-5; D is ambiguous. The CDR3 runs 11 residues. Deletions cut 3 bases from V and 4 bases from J, with 6 bases between. Germline CDR1 and CDR2: DFQATT and SNEGSKA (reference sequence).

In DNA, the CDR3 is TGTATGGGACAGGGGAACACTGAAGCTTTCTTT. Amino acids: CMGQGNTEAFF. The rearrangement links TRBV7-9 to TRBJ1-1, with 9 bases matching TRBD1. Germline CDR1 is SEHNR and CDR2 is FQNEAQ (reference sequence). The CDR3 is made up of 11 amino acids.

This clone occurred a few times. V and J are TRBV7-2 and TRBJ1-2, with 7 nucleotides matching TRBD1. Trimming cost V 5 bases and J 7 bases; bases outside gene matches: 13. This CDR3 is built from 15 residues. Per germline, CDR1 SGHTA and CDR2 FQGNSA. The DNA of the CDR3 is TGTGCCAGCAGCCCGCCTTCCCGACAGGGTACTGGCTACACCTTC. It specifies CASSPPSRQGTGYTF.